The T cell receptor beta chain under discussion was sequenced for a study of control samples from healthy donors and cancer patients. The V end lost 6 bases, the J end lost 2 bases, and 18 bases lay between the germline ends. The CDR3 covers 16 residues. Germline loops: CDR1 LGHDT, CDR2 YNNKEL (reference sequence). Libraries were prepared by immunoSEQ multiplex PCR; TCRdb keeps only in-frame clonotypes and omits some of them. The table includes 150,000 or so clones, more than 80% detected once. This receptor was taken from a man aged 40-55 years in good health. The sample consisted of blood. This chain joins TRBV3-1 (or the pseudogene TRBV3-2) and TRBJ2-3; weak D call: TRBD2 (6 bases). The CDR3 DNA reads TGTGCCAGCAGTCCACCCCGGACGGGGGTCACAGATACGCAGTATTTT. Its protein is CASSPPRTGVTDTQYF.